The clone carrying this T cell receptor (beta chain) was picked up one time. CDR1 is LNHDA, CDR2 SQIVND, per germline (reference sequence). The V and J ends lost 3 bases and 7 bases, in that order; junction bases with no gene match: 10. The length of the CDR3 is 16 residues. The data stem from a study of blood T cell repertoires in COVID-19. Study as a whole: T cells, B-cell-depleted T cells, or PBMCs supplied cDNA or gDNA.

It was during active infection that Seattle patients were enrolled and then longitudinally followed. Repertoires were generated with immunoSEQ multiplex PCR, while TCRdb's copy carries only in-frame clones and drops some. The sample shows 350,000 or so clones, approximately 87% of them seen only once. The chain recombines TRBV19 with TRBJ2-7, with 12 positions matching TRBD1. Sequenced: peripheral blood. The clonotype was recovered from a woman aged 25 to 39 with COVID-19, enrolled during active disease. CDR3 sequence: CASSILPGQGAREQYF. The CDR3 DNA reads TGTGCCAGTAGTATCCTGCCGGGACAGGGGGCGCGGGAGCAGTACTTC.